These 22 T cell receptor beta chains came from one sample sequenced in a study of blood T cell repertoires in COVID-19 (dated by TCRdb to the early 2020s). Libraries were made using the immunoSEQ multiplex PCR assay. TCRdb limited this immuneACCESS table to in-frame rearrangements with V and J called. A share of clones is missing; checked studies link under half to unresolved V genes, and the rest is unexplained. This sample has roughly 360,000 clones in its table, and 81% of those were observed once. Roughly 1.1% of the sample lies in the top ten. Sequencing was performed on peripheral blood. The receptors stem from a human donor with acute or convalescent COVID-19. The donor label of this sample is uncertain.

The J gene is TRBJ1-2, the V gene TRBV7-8; 7 nucleotides line up with TRBD1. V shed 5 bases, J shed 6 bases, and the junction held 12 bases outside the gene matches. The germline V gene encodes CDR1 SGHVS and CDR2 FQNEAQ. The length of the CDR3 is 15 residues. DNA of the CDR3: TGTGCCAGCAGCGTATACAGGGGAATGGGAGATGGCTACACCTTC. As protein: CASSVYRGMGDGYTF.

V usage is TRBV6-5 and J usage is TRBJ1-2; possible D gene TRBD1, 6 bases. Germline CDR1 and CDR2: MNHEY and SVGAGI. The V end lost 2 bases, the J end lost 6 bases, and 10 bases lay between the germline ends. This CDR3 region has 13 residues. This CDR3 reads CASSYAGANGYTF. The CDR3 coding sequence is TGTGCCAGCAGTTACGCAGGGGCTAATGGCTACACCTTC.

The count of this clone is one. CDR3 sequence reads: CASSLGTLSNEQFF. CDR3 sequence (DNA): TGTGCCAGCAGCTTAGGAACCCTATCCAATGAGCAGTTCTTC. The chain links TRBV7-9 to TRBJ2-1; D gene uncertain. CDR3 length: 14 residues. The ends were cut back, 1 base at V and 6 bases at J, with 10 bases in the middle. Germline CDR1 and CDR2: SEHNR and FQNEAQ (reference sequence).

This clone was observed once. The chain uses TRBV7-8 and TRBJ1-1; tentatively, D is TRBD1 (5 bases). Germline assignment: CDR1 SGHVS and CDR2 FQNEAQ. CDR3 length: 15 residues. Trimming left V 8 bases short and J 4 bases short, with 20 bases between. In DNA, the CDR3 is TGTGCCAGCGGAAGGCCCCGGGGGTTGGTCACTGAAGCTTTCTTT. Encoded protein: CASGRPRGLVTEAFF.

The V and J genes are TRBV5-6 and TRBJ2-1, with a possible D match to TRBD1 (5 bases). Per germline, CDR1 SGHDT and CDR2 YYEEEE. The germline V and J ends were trimmed by 3 bases and 5 bases, with 12 bases remaining between them. This CDR3 region has 14 residues. Written as DNA, the CDR3 is TGTGCCAGCAGCTCTCAGGGTGGAAACAATGAGCAGTTCTTC. Encoded protein: CASSSQGGNNEQFF.

This clone was recorded many times. V gene TRBV6-5 combines with J gene TRBJ2-3; D is unclear. The V gene's germline CDR1 is MNHEY and CDR2 SVGAGI. This CDR3 region has 11 residues. V was cut by 9 bases and J by 0 bases, with 4 bases left in between. The CDR3 reads CASTSTDTQYF. Written as DNA, the CDR3 is TGTGCCAGTACAAGCACAGATACGCAGTATTTT.

This clone showed up just a few times. This rearrangement joins TRBV7-2 to TRBJ2-1, with a tentative D call TRBD2 (6 bases). Germline values: CDR1 SGHTA, CDR2 FQGNSA. V was pared by 3 bases and J by 8 bases, with 11 bases between. The CDR3 has 13 residues. The CDR3 nucleotides read TGTGCCAGCAGCTTTAGCAGGAGGGATGAGCAGTTCTTC. Its protein product is CASSFSRRDEQFF.

This clone was seen more than once but under ten times. The chain has TRBV5-8 and TRBJ1-5; D is possibly TRBD1 (5 bases). CDR3 length: 15 amino acids. CDR1 and CDR2 (germline): SGHTS, YDEGEE. The V end was cut by 0 bases, the J end by 3 bases, with 10 bases between. The CDR3 protein is CASSLGRGVNQPQHF. The CDR3 bases are TGTGCCAGCAGCTTGGGAAGGGGCGTCAATCAGCCCCAGCATTTT. Complete variable domain (other parts from reference TRBV5-8 and TRBJ1-5): EAGVTQSPTHLIKTRGQQATLRCSPISGHTSVYWYQQALGLGLQFLLWYDEGEERNRGNFPPRFSGRQFPNYSSELNVNALELEDSALYLCASSLGRGVNQPQHFGDGTRLSIL.

The rearrangement uses TRBV7-9 and TRBJ1-1; D is possibly TRBD1 (5 bases). The CDR3 consists of 14 residues. Germline V gene lookup returns CDR1 SEHNR and CDR2 FQNEAQ (reference sequence). The V gene lost 5 bases and the J gene lost 1 base, with 11 bases spanning the gap. The chain's CDR3 is CASSLQAGNTEAFF. Written as DNA, the CDR3 is TGTGCCAGCAGCCTACAGGCCGGGAACACTGAAGCTTTCTTT.

The rearrangement uses TRBV6-2 or TRBV6-3 and TRBJ2-7, with D possibly TRBD2 on 6 matching bases. V lost 7 bases and J 2 bases, leaving 15 bases between the germline ends. This CDR3 spans 14 amino acids. CDR1 is MNHEY, CDR2 SVGEGT, per germline. This CDR3 reads CASIPGLDTYEQYF. In DNA form, the CDR3 reads TGTGCCAGCATCCCGGGACTGGACACCTACGAGCAGTACTTC.

Of note for this clone: Other DNA sequences in this specimen translate into the identical CDR3. The chain carries TRBV7-8 and TRBJ1-5; D remains ambiguous. The CDR3 covers 13 residues. Germline V lookup: CDR1 SGHVS, CDR2 FQNEAQ. Trimming left V 2 bases short and J 3 bases short, with 5 bases between. Here the CDR3 reads CASSLTDNQPQHF. The CDR3, as DNA: TGTGCCAGCAGCTTAACTGACAATCAGCCCCAGCATTTT.

The chain uses TRBV10-3 and TRBJ1-4; TRBD1 matches at 8 bases. This CDR3 contains 17 residues. Germline CDR1 reads ENHRY; CDR2 reads SYGVKD. Trimming took 3 bases from V and 4 from J; bases not matched to a gene: 10. CDR3 residues: CAISEARRTGNNEKLFF. The CDR3 nucleotides read TGTGCCATCAGTGAAGCAAGGAGGACAGGGAATAATGAAAAACTGTTTTTT.

V gene TRBV7-9 combines with J gene TRBJ1-4, with a weak D call TRBD1 (5 bases). Between the trimmed V and J ends, which lost 5 bases and 4 bases, there was a span of 8 bases. The CDR3 spans 13 residues. Looked up from germline, CDR1 is SEHNR and CDR2 is FQNEAQ (reference sequence). DNA of the CDR3: TGTGCCAGCAGCCTGACAGTTAATGAAAAACTGTTTTTT. Protein product: CASSLTVNEKLFF.

V and J are TRBV5-1 and TRBJ2-2; TRBD2 agrees at 9 bases. Germline V gene lookup returns CDR1 SGHRS and CDR2 YFSETQ. The CDR3 sequence is 18 residues long. V lost 0 bases, J lost 8 bases, and 14 bases stayed unmatched. The CDR3 region is CASSLVGSGRSQGGELFF. The CDR3 DNA sequence: TGCGCCAGCAGCTTGGTTGGTAGCGGGAGATCCCAAGGAGGGGAGCTGTTTTTT.

The chain combines TRBV7-2 with TRBJ2-1; the match to TRBD2 covers 11 bases. The CDR3 has 15 amino acids. The junction had 7 bases not matched to a gene; V was cut back by 2 bases and J by 10 bases. Per the germline V gene, CDR1 is SGHTA and CDR2 is FQGNSA. CDR3 nucleotides: TGTGCCAGCAGCTTATCTAGCGGGGGGCCCTGGGAGCAGTTCTTC. It yields the protein CASSLSSGGPWEQFF.

The V and J genes are TRBV15 and TRBJ1-5, with TRBD1 as a possible D gene (6 bases). Trimming stripped 5 bases from V and 7 bases from J, with 18 bases between. The CDR3 contains 15 residues. Germline CDR1 and CDR2: LNHNV and YYDKDF (reference sequence). The CDR3: CATSPGTRLVQPQHF. The CDR3 DNA reads as TGTGCCACCAGCCCCGGGACACGCCTTGTACAGCCCCAGCATTTT. The variable domain in full, completed from reference TRBV15 and TRBJ1-5, reads DAMVIQNPRYQVTQFGKPVTLSCSQTLNHNVMYWYQQKSSQAPKLLFHYYDKDFNNEADTPDNFQSRRPNTSFCFLDIRSPGLGDTAMYLCATSPGTRLVQPQHFGDGTRLSIL.

The chain employs TRBV19 and TRBJ2-4; D possibly corresponds to TRBD2 (6 bases). The V end lost 3 bases, the J end lost 2 bases, and 14 bases lay between the germline ends. Per germline, CDR1 LNHDA and CDR2 SQIVND (reference sequence). The CDR3 loop spans 16 amino acids. The CDR3 nucleotides read TGTGCCAGTAGTATTAAAGCGGGTTTATCCAAAAACATTCAGTACTTC. Translated, it gives CASSIKAGLSKNIQYF. The whole variable domain, remainder taken from reference TRBV19 and TRBJ2-4, is DGGITQSPKYLFRKEGQNVTLSCEQNLNHDAMYWYRQDPGQGLRLIYYSQIVNDFQKGDIAEGYSVSREKKESFPLTVTSAQKNPTAFYLCASSIKAGLSKNIQYFGAGTRLSVL.

This chain links TRBV28 with TRBJ1-2, with 10 bases aligning to TRBD1. This CDR3 spans 18 amino acids. Germline trimming cut 0 bases from V and 8 bases from J; bases unmatched to any gene: 15. Germline-derived CDR1 and CDR2 are MDHEN and SYDVKM. CDR3 amino acids: CASSLWGATGGDRRGYTF. The CDR3 DNA reads as TGTGCCAGCAGTTTATGGGGGGCGACAGGGGGCGATAGGAGAGGCTACACCTTC.

The chain combines TRBV23-1 with TRBJ2-7; tentative D call: TRBD1 (6 bases). TRBV23-1 belongs to the ORF category, with a function that is uncertain. V lost 6 bases to trimming and J lost 6 bases, with 15 bases between them. The CDR3 length is 13 residues. The CDR3 DNA reads as TGCGCCAGCAGCCACCGAGGGGGTAGCGAGCAGTACTTC. This sequence encodes CASSHRGGSEQYF.

This chain connects TRBV15 to TRBJ2-1, with TRBD2 identical over 10 bases. The CDR3 consists of 19 residues. Germline V gene sequence: CDR1 LNHNV, CDR2 YYDKDF (reference sequence). Trimming removed 4 bases from V and 0 bases from J; junction bases left unmatched: 12. CDR3 protein: CATSTPLAGASYSYNEQFF. The CDR3 DNA reads TGTGCCACCAGCACCCCCCTAGCGGGAGCCTCGTACTCCTACAATGAGCAGTTCTTC. The complete variable domain, with remaining parts taken from reference TRBV15 and TRBJ2-1, reads DAMVIQNPRYQVTQFGKPVTLSCSQTLNHNVMYWYQQKSSQAPKLLFHYYDKDFNNEADTPDNFQSRRPNTSFCFLDIRSPGLGDTAMYLCATSTPLAGASYSYNEQFFGPGTRLTVL.

The V gene is TRBV2, the J gene TRBJ1-1; unclear D gene. The CDR3 is 13 residues long. Trimming took 6 bases from V and 5 from J, leaving 13 bases between them. The germline V gene has CDR1 SNHLY and CDR2 FYNNEI. CDR3 sequence (DNA): TGTGCCAGCAGGAAACTCGGTTGGACTGAAGCTTTCTTT. Translating gives CASRKLGWTEAFF.

A note on this clone: The sample holds other DNA sequences that translate to the same CDR3. The V gene is TRBV24-1, the J gene TRBJ1-2, with 9 bases lining up with TRBD1. The germline CDR1 and CDR2 sequences are KGHDR and SFDVKD. V gave up 4 bases and J gave up 4 bases; unmatched junction bases: 0. This CDR3 region has 13 residues. CDR3 amino acids: CATSEGQGYGYTF. CDR3 DNA: TGTGCCACCAGTGAGGGACAGGGCTATGGCTACACCTTC.